This T cell receptor beta chain was sequenced during a study of shared clonotypes between healthy human individuals. An assay was performed, and its level was deep. Genomic DNA of every subset was divided equally among multiple immunoSEQ plates. Sequencing used immunoSEQ multiplex PCR; TCRdb keeps in-frame clones, though not all of them. The sample includes roughly 500,000 clones, about 84% of them seen just once. The donors were all Caucasian adults (living in Nashville, Tennessee). After removal of 1 base from V and 4 bases from J, the junction contained 4 bases not matched to a gene. Germline V gene sequence: CDR1 MDHEN, CDR2 SYDVKM. The CDR3 is 15 residues long.

The chain combines TRBV28 with TRBJ1-2; TRBD1 matches at 9 bases. The sequencing input was PBMCs. This clonotype was obtained from a woman between 40 and 50 years old in good health. Some clones in this sample may be carry-over from other donors' samples. The CDR3 is CASSLSGQGSYGYTF. DNA of the CDR3: TGTGCCAGCAGTTTATCCGGACAGGGGAGCTATGGCTACACCTTC.